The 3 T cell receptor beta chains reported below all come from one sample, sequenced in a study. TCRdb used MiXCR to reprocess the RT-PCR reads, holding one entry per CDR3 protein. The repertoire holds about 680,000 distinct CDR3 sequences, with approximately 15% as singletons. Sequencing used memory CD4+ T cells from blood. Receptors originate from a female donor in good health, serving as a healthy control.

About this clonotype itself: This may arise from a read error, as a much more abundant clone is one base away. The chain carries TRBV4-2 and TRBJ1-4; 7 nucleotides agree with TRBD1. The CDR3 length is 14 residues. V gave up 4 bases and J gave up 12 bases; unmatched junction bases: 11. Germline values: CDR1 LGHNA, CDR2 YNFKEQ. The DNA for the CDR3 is TGTGCCAGCAGCCGCAGACAGGGTGTAATGGAACTGTTTTTT. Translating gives CASSRRQGVMELFF.

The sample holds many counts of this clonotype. The CDR3 spells CASSSRSRNTEAFF. DNA for the CDR3: TGTGCCAGCAGTTCCAGATCCCGGAACACTGAAGCTTTCTTT. The rearrangement joins TRBV6-5 to TRBJ1-1; D call uncertain. Trimming took 4 bases from V and 1 from J, leaving 10 bases between them. The CDR3 runs 14 residues. Per the germline V gene, CDR1 is MNHEY and CDR2 is SVGAGI.

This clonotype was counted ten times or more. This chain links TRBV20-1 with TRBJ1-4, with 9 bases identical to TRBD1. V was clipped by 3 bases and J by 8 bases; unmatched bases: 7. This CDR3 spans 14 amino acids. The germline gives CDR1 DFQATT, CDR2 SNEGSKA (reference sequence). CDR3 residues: CSASKQGAGEKLFF. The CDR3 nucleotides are TGCAGTGCTAGCAAACAGGGGGCAGGGGAAAAACTGTTTTTT.